Below are 4 T cell receptor beta chains sequenced from a single sample in a study of cytomegalovirus exposure and HLA in healthy donors. Sequencing used immunoSEQ multiplex PCR; TCRdb keeps in-frame clones, though not all of them. The table lists 70,000 to 75,000 clones, 94% of them singletons. Source material: PBMCs. The receptors shown here come from a young woman in good health and CMV-seropositive.

The genes are TRBV4-2 and TRBJ1-1; a possible D gene is TRBD1 (5 bases). The germline V and J ends were trimmed by 0 bases and 6 bases, with 11 bases remaining between them. Germline CDR1 reads LGHNA; CDR2 reads YNFKEQ. This CDR3 is 14 amino acids long. Here the CDR3 reads CASSQEGVQPEAFF. DNA for the CDR3: TGTGCCAGCAGCCAAGAAGGGGTACAGCCTGAAGCTTTCTTT.

Comment on this clone: This specimen includes other DNA sequences encoding the same CDR3. The chain has TRBV5-1 and TRBJ1-1; D is undetermined. The germline V gene has CDR1 SGHRS and CDR2 YFSETQ. With 0 bases removed from V and 3 bases from J, the gap between germline ends came to 6 bases. The CDR3 is 13 amino acids. The CDR3 region has the DNA TGCGCCAGCAGCTTGGTCGGGGACACTGAAGCTTTCTTT. It specifies CASSLVGDTEAFF.

This sequence joins TRBV7-2 and TRBJ2-1; maybe TRBD2 (6 bases). The CDR3 contains 17 residues. V lost 2 bases to trimming and J lost 2 bases, with 16 bases between them. CDR1 and CDR2 from the germline V gene are SGHTA and FQGNSA. The CDR3 region is CASSLIGTAFTYNEQFF. CDR3 DNA: TGTGCCAGCAGCTTAATAGGGACTGCCTTTACCTACAATGAGCAGTTCTTC.

This chain links TRBV7-2 with TRBJ2-2, with a weak D call TRBD1 (6 bases). Trimming stripped 5 bases from V and 1 base from J, with 11 bases between. This CDR3 is 15 amino acids long. CDR1 and CDR2 from the germline V gene are SGHTA and FQGNSA. The CDR3: CASSPRDMNTGELFF. The CDR3 DNA reads TGTGCCAGCAGCCCCCGGGACATGAACACCGGGGAGCTGTTTTTT. Combining the CDR3 with reference TRBV7-2 and TRBJ2-2 gives the whole variable domain GAGVSQSPSNKVTEKGKDVELRCDPISGHTALYWYRQSLGQGLEFLIYFQGNSAPDKSGLPSDRFSAERTGGSVSTLTIQRTQQEDSAVYLCASSPRDMNTGELFFGEGSRLTVL.